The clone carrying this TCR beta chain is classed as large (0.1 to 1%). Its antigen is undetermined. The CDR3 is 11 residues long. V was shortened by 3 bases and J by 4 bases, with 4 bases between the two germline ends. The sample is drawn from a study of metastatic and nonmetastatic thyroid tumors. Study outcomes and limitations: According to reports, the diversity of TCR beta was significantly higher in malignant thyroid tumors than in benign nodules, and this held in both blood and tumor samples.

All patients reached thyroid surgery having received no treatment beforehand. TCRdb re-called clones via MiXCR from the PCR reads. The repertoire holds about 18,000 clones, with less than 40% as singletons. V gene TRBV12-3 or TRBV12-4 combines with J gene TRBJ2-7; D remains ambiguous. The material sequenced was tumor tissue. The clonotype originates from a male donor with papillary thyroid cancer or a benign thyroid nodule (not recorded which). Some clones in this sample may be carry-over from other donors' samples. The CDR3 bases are TGTGCCAGCAGTTTTGGGTACGAGCAGTACTTC. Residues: CASSFGYEQYF.